This TCR beta chain was captured by sequencing in a study of CD8 T cells in ankylosing spondylitis listed by TCRdb under 2017. In terms of the full investigation: The study profiled T cell receptor beta repertoires in healthy donors and ankylosing spondylitis patients to find disease-linked TCR variants. Peripheral blood was sampled, and synovial fluid was additionally collected from ankylosing spondylitis patients. The whole study cohort included over 85 healthy donors and 20 to 30 ankylosing spondylitis patients. What the work shows at the level of the full study, not this receptor alone: The disease-linked clones had a CD8+ phenotype and were found at relatively low frequencies in peripheral blood. Blood from ankylosing spondylitis patients appeared to be characterized by a TCR beta motif composed of under ten highly homologous amino acid variants. Some of the motif variants had been reported before in the synovial fluid and blood of reactive arthritis patients, a finding that suggests common disease-initiation mechanisms. The disease-linked clones were reported as significantly enriched in matched synovial fluid samples from ankylosing spondylitis patients.

The run used an Illumina HiSeq 2500. Quantitative 5'-RACE with molecular barcodes was the method used to prepare the TCR beta libraries. Per the source publication's procedure: A new computational method based on a probabilistic model of VDJ rearrangement was used to identify disease-linked TCR variants. The public reads were run again by TCRdb, first through fastp at Q25 and then through MiXCR, and only productive beta chains were kept. Duplicate CDR3 protein sequences are folded into a single record with the most common DNA and genes. TCRdb, rather than the study authors, made the V and J calls. The sample table holds over 150,000 distinct CDR3 sequences, of which roughly 18% were seen once. The ten largest clones add up to 4.3% of the sample. Many counts were recorded for this clonotype. What this receptor recognizes is not known. Per-base quality was not reported, and no clone a single base away is much larger than it.

The sequenced sample consisted of blood, either unsorted or a sorted T cell fraction (not recorded which). This clonotype originated in a male donor under 30 with ankylosing spondylitis or in good health (not recorded which). Donor details come from another sample of the same person, matched by shared clones.

The sequence in DNA is TGTGCCAGCACCCCGTCCGGAGACACTGAAGCTTTCTTT. It translates as CASTPSGDTEAFF. The chain is made from TRBV13 and TRBJ1-1; too little of a D gene remains to name it. V loses 7 bases of germline sequence and J loses 3 bases, and the interval between the two ends is 12 bases. According to the germline V gene (reference sequence), CDR1 reads PRHDT and CDR2 reads FYEKMQ. Reading from cysteine to phenylalanine, the CDR3 counts 13 amino acids. Only the CDR3 DNA stays, 39 bases, in frame from base 1.